Here is one TCR beta chain with its context. Its recognized antigen is unknown. No per-base quality is available; no much larger clone lies one base away. The sample comes from a study of early T cells in non-severe SARS-CoV-2 infection (dated by TCRdb to 2020 to 2022). Looking at the study overall: Because TCR sequencing relied on bulk RNA taken from unsorted whole blood, pairing of alpha and beta chains was not possible.

A case-control design nested within a healthcare worker cohort in London, UK, was used, with weekly nasopharyngeal swab PCR tests and blood sampling performed. Between 23 and 31 March 2020, the week of the UK lockdown, healthcare workers were enrolled and then followed up weekly for as long as 16 weeks. Results and caveats for the whole study, not just this receptor: VDJdb matching was skewed toward anti-spike CD8 responses and likely underestimated virus-specific expansions, missing private and CD4 specificities.

From the cysteine up to the phenylalanine, the CDR3 has a length of 15 residues. The CDR3 DNA has 45 bases and is translated from base 1. For CDR1 and CDR2, the germline V gene lists SGHVS and FNYEAQ. Trimming takes 2 bases off V and 3 bases off J; junction bases not matched to a gene: 4. Library creation used 5' RACE. TCRdb names NextSeq 500 as the instrument used. The TCR library protocol attached unique molecular identifiers to individual cDNA molecules to correct for sequencing error and PCR bias. Both TCR alpha and beta chains were sequenced, and tight co-correlation was observed between alpha and beta sequence abundances in each sample. As for the authors' bioinformatics: Decombinator V4 was used to perform V gene, J gene and CDR3 annotation of TCR sequences. TCRs were defined as expanded if a significant change between any two time points was detected under a Poisson model with p below 0.0001. Abundances of TCRs were expressed as counts per million after normalisation to the total number of TCRs sequenced in each sample. MAIT TCRs were defined by TRAV1-2 paired with TRAJ12, TRAJ20 or TRAJ33, and iNKT TCRs by TRAV10 paired with TRAJ18. VDJdb, accessed 1 November 2021, was searched for CMV, EBV and SARS-CoV-2 annotated TCRs, excluding TCRs annotated for multiple antigens. TCRdb reran the public reads through fastp at Q25 and MiXCR, keeping productive beta chains. Every distinct CDR3 protein forms one entry, paired with its most common genes and DNA. The V and J calls come from TCRdb's annotation, not from the publication. In this sample the table shows about 67,000 distinct CDR3 sequences, roughly 10% of which occur a single time. The ten largest clones represent 3.5% to 4% of the sample.

The TCR was taken from an adult who was a healthcare worker with PCR-confirmed SARS-CoV-2 infection or an uninfected control (not recorded which). The sequenced sample consisted of whole blood. The chain employs TRBV7-6 and TRBJ2-3; TRBD2 matches 8 bases in the middle. The CDR3 protein: CASSLRGTRTDTQYF. The DNA reads as follows: TGTGCCAGCAGCTTAAGAGGGACTAGAACAGATACGCAGTATTTT.